The 23 T cell receptor beta chains below come from one sample, sequenced in a study of T-cell reconstitution after alpha-beta-depleted transplantation in children. Preparing the TCRbeta library involved the use of unique molecular identifiers. TCRdb re-called the PCR reads through MiXCR, storing one row per CDR3 protein. The sample has about 580,000 distinct CDR3 sequences, more than 20% seen once. Sequenced material: PBMCs, mostly from graft donor cells, taken 360 days after TCRalphabeta/CD19-depleted stem cell transplant. These receptor sequences come from a boy younger than two who had a stem cell transplant for acute myeloid leukemia, so the T cells may come from the graft donor.

This clonotype was picked up many times. The chain is built from TRBV20-1 and TRBJ2-1; D is uncertain. V was clipped by 3 bases and J by 8 bases, with 5 bases between them. Per the germline V gene, CDR1 is DFQATT and CDR2 is SNEGSKA (reference sequence). The CDR3 loop spans 10 amino acids. The CDR3, as DNA: TGCAGTGCTAGTAAGCATGAGCAGTTCTTC. Translation gives CSASKHEQFF.

CDR3 nucleotide sequence: TGTGCCAGCAGGAACAGGGGTTACTACAATGAGCAGTTCTTC. This codes for CASRNRGYYNEQFF. V is TRBV12-3 or TRBV12-4 and J is TRBJ2-1; 7 bases match TRBD1. V was pared by 6 bases and J by 3 bases, with 5 bases of the junction left unmatched. This CDR3 has 14 amino acids.

This clonotype has a count of ten or more. The chain combines TRBV11-2 with TRBJ2-7; 7 nucleotides align to TRBD1. There are 18 residues in the CDR3. In germline, CDR1 is SGHAT, CDR2 FQNNGV. V trimming: 5 bases; J trimming: 3 bases; junction bases outside the gene matches: 19. CDR3 protein: CASSLTGQFFSVDYEQYF. CDR3 DNA sequence: TGTGCCAGCAGCCTGACGGGACAGTTTTTCTCGGTGGACTACGAGCAGTACTTC.

This clonotype was counted ten times or more. In DNA form, the CDR3 reads TGTGCCAGCAGCTTGGTAGCAGCCTGGGAGGAGACCCAGTACTTC. Protein sequence: CASSLVAAWEETQYF. V and J are TRBV5-6 and TRBJ2-5, with D possibly being TRBD2 (5 bases). The CDR3 consists of 15 residues. Trimming took off 0 bases at V and 5 bases at J, with 14 bases between the two ends. CDR1 and CDR2 from the germline V gene are SGHDT and YYEEEE.

The chain uses TRBV7-8 and TRBJ2-7; D uncertain. V was trimmed by 5 bases and J by 4 bases, leaving 12 bases between them. Germline lookup yields CDR1 SGHVS and CDR2 FQNEAQ. The CDR3 spans 13 residues. The CDR3 protein is CASSTVSPYEQYF. CDR3 in DNA: TGTGCCAGCAGCACGGTTTCCCCTTACGAGCAGTACTTC. Based on the CDR3 plus reference TRBV7-8 and TRBJ2-7, the full variable domain is GAGVSQSPRYKVAKRGQDVALRCDPISGHVSLFWYQQALGQGPEFLTYFQNEAQLDKSGLPSDRFFAERPEGSVSTLKIQRTQQEDSAVYLCASSTVSPYEQYFGPGTRLTVT.

This clonotype was picked up many times. The J gene is TRBJ2-5, the V gene TRBV29-1; D possibly corresponds to TRBD1 (6 bases). The CDR3 runs 13 residues. Germline V gives CDR1 SQVTM, CDR2 ANQGSEA. Trimming left V 5 bases short and J 1 base short, with 11 bases between. CDR3: CSVTGHTQETQYF. The CDR3 nucleotides are TGCAGCGTTACGGGACACACCCAAGAGACCCAGTACTTC.

The chain links TRBV6-1 to TRBJ2-7, with 12 nucleotides matching TRBD2. The CDR3 extends over 15 amino acids. Germline V gene sequence: CDR1 MNHNS, CDR2 SASEGT. Losses at the gene ends were 7 bases for V and 5 bases for J; bases not matched to a gene: 9. The CDR3 loop is CASTPGLAGSHEQYF. In DNA form, the CDR3 reads TGTGCCAGCACTCCAGGACTAGCGGGGTCTCACGAGCAGTACTTC.

This chain links TRBV5-4 with TRBJ2-1, with a weak D call TRBD1 (6 bases). CDR3 length equals 14 residues. Trimming removed 4 bases at V and 4 bases at J, with 12 bases between. Germline V lookup: CDR1 SGHNT, CDR2 YYREEE (reference sequence). DNA of the CDR3: TGTGCCAGCAGCCACGGGACACCGTACAATGAGCAGTTCTTC. Translated: CASSHGTPYNEQFF.

This chain joins TRBV9 and TRBJ1-3, with 9 bases identical to TRBD1. CDR3 length equals 14 residues. Losses at the gene ends were 2 bases for V and 4 bases for J; bases not matched to a gene: 1. Germline assignment: CDR1 SGDLS and CDR2 YYNGEE. This CDR3 reads CASSVGQGGNTIYF. The CDR3 nucleotides are TGTGCCAGCAGCGTGGGACAGGGAGGAAACACCATATATTTT.

This chain connects TRBV20-1 to TRBJ1-1; 10 bases are shared with TRBD1. J lost 0 bases, V lost 5 bases, and 6 bases had no gene match. CDR3 size: 15 residues. Germline lookup yields CDR1 DFQATT and CDR2 SNEGSKA (reference sequence). Here the CDR3 DNA reads TGCAGTGCTTATCCGGGACAGGGGATGAACACTGAAGCTTTCTTT. This codes for CSAYPGQGMNTEAFF.

The rearrangement uses TRBV20-1 and TRBJ2-3; no firm D call. Germline V gene lookup returns CDR1 DFQATT and CDR2 SNEGSKA (reference sequence). There are 13 residues in the CDR3. The ends were cut back, 1 base at V and 2 bases at J, with 7 bases in the middle. In DNA form, the CDR3 reads TGCAGTGCTAGAGGGTTTTCCACAGATACGCAGTATTTT. Translating gives CSARGFSTDTQYF.

A few counts support this clonotype. This rearrangement joins TRBV11-2 to TRBJ2-5; possible D gene TRBD2, 7 bases. With 2 bases removed from V and 4 bases from J, the gap between germline ends came to 23 bases. CDR1 and CDR2 (germline): SGHAT, FQNNGV. The CDR3 covers 18 residues. The CDR3 bases are TGTGCCAGCAGCTTAAAGGAGCTCCCGGCGGGGGCTCGAGAGACCCAGTACTTC. Translating it yields CASSLKELPAGARETQYF.

This rearrangement joins TRBV12-3 or TRBV12-4 to TRBJ2-7, with D maybe TRBD2 (5 bases). The CDR3 spans 15 residues. V lost 1 base, J lost 2 bases, and 12 bases lay in between. This chain's CDR3 is CASSLGGRGAYEQYV. As DNA, the CDR3 is TGTGCCAGCAGTTTAGGAGGGCGAGGCGCCTACGAGCAGTACGTC.

This clonotype has a handful of counts. The chain combines TRBV5-1 with TRBJ2-1; D unclear. Germline V lookup: CDR1 SGHRS, CDR2 YFSETQ. This CDR3 is 13 amino acids long. V was pared by 0 bases and J by 7 bases, with 8 bases between. CDR3 residues: CASSLDVVNEQFF. CDR3 DNA sequence: TGCGCCAGCAGCTTGGATGTCGTAAATGAGCAGTTCTTC.

The gene calls are TRBV15 and TRBJ2-5; 11 nucleotides line up with TRBD1. This CDR3 spans 15 amino acids. CDR1 and CDR2 from the germline V gene are LNHNV and YYDKDF (reference sequence). V gave up 1 base and J gave up 4 bases; unmatched junction bases: 2. CDR3 sequence (DNA): TGTGCCACCAGCAGAGGGACAGGGGGCAGAGAGACCCAGTACTTC. Encoded protein: CATSRGTGGRETQYF.

The J gene is TRBJ2-5, the V gene TRBV10-3; the D gene is possibly TRBD1 (8 bases). Germline lookup yields CDR1 ENHRY and CDR2 SYGVKD. Trimming shortened V by 5 bases and J by 3 bases, and 16 bases separated the two germline ends. The length of the CDR3 is 15 residues. The CDR3 spells CAISQLQGGKETQYF. Written as DNA, the CDR3 is TGTGCCATCAGTCAGCTACAGGGGGGGAAAGAGACCCAGTACTTC.

This clonotype appeared a few times. The gene calls are TRBV24-1 and TRBJ2-1; TRBD2 matches 8 bases. CDR3 size: 14 residues. V was pared by 4 bases and J by 9 bases, with 7 bases of the junction left unmatched. Germline V gives CDR1 KGHDR, CDR2 SFDVKD. As DNA, the CDR3 is TGTGCCACCAGTGACCGGGGGACTAGAGGTGAGCAGTTCTTC. It encodes CATSDRGTRGEQFF.

This rearrangement joins TRBV6-5 to TRBJ2-2, with D hard to call. Germline CDR1 reads MNHEY; CDR2 reads SVGAGI. Deletions cut 1 base from V and 1 base from J, with 10 bases between. The CDR3 extends over 16 amino acids. This CDR3 reads CASSYWGTGNTGELFF. The DNA of the CDR3 is TGTGCCAGCAGTTACTGGGGTACGGGGAACACCGGGGAGCTGTTTTTT.

The chain couples TRBV20-1 to TRBJ2-2, with D unresolved. Per germline, CDR1 DFQATT and CDR2 SNEGSKA (reference sequence). The V end lost 0 bases, the J end lost 5 bases, and 10 bases lay between the germline ends. There are 14 residues in the CDR3. This chain's CDR3 is CSARDRKGTGELFF. CDR3 coding DNA: TGCAGTGCTAGAGATCGAAAGGGAACCGGGGAGCTGTTTTTT.

This clonotype was found many times. The gene calls are TRBV24-1 and TRBJ2-1, with D possibly being TRBD1 (6 bases). V gave up 2 bases and J gave up 6 bases, with 16 bases separating them. CDR1 KGHDR and CDR2 SFDVKD come from the germline V gene. The CDR3 spans 16 residues. The CDR3 region has the DNA TGTGCCACCAGTGATTACATGGGTATGGGGGCCAATGAGCAGTTCTTC. Residues: CATSDYMGMGANEQFF.

This sequence joins TRBV20-1 and TRBJ1-4; D not resolved. The CDR3 loop spans 14 amino acids. The germline V gene encodes CDR1 DFQATT and CDR2 SNEGSKA (reference sequence). V was pared by 3 bases and J by 1 base, with 9 bases between. This CDR3 is CSARRLLTNEKLFF. CDR3 bases: TGCAGTGCTAGGCGTCTGTTAACTAATGAAAAACTGTTTTTT.

This clonotype was seen more than once but under ten times. The gene calls are TRBV12-3 or TRBV12-4 and TRBJ2-3; D unclear. This CDR3 has 12 amino acids. V was cut by 6 bases and J by 6 bases, with 10 bases left in between. The CDR3 nucleotides read TGTGCCAGCAGCGCCGGCATGGATACGCAGTATTTT. It specifies CASSAGMDTQYF.

This clonotype was detected a few times. The chain uses TRBV6-1 and TRBJ2-5; 14 nucleotides align to TRBD2. J gave up 1 base and V 6 bases, and 7 bases lay outside the gene matches. CDR3 length equals 17 residues. Germline V gives CDR1 MNHNS, CDR2 SASEGT. The CDR3 sequence: CASSSYGLAGGQETQYF. CDR3 DNA: TGTGCCAGCAGCTCATACGGACTAGCGGGGGGCCAAGAGACCCAGTACTTC.